The table lists the clone carrying this T cell receptor (beta chain) with many counts. Its matching antigen is unknown. Amplified regions were TCR beta CDR3 sequences from RNA transcripts. HTBI primers drove first-round RT-PCR of the TCR CDR3. Via MiXCR, TCRdb re-called the multiplex PCR reads, giving one row per CDR3 protein. The repertoire has about 570,000 distinct CDR3 sequences, about 43% of them found once; the top ten carry roughly 19%. This sample was included in a study of T cells in Graves' hyperthyroidism and ophthalmopathy. Notes on the study in general: Most thyroid clonotypes with frequency above 0.001 were detected in blood.

The study excluded patients with uncontrolled infection, other autoimmune disease, pregnancy or lactation. This CDR3 is 15 amino acids long. J gave up 0 bases and V 4 bases, and 3 bases lay outside the gene matches. Germline values: CDR1 SGHDN, CDR2 FVKESK. The specimen sequenced was peripheral blood or thyroid tissue (not recorded which). This sequence joins TRBV14 and TRBJ2-7; 10 nucleotides match TRBD2. This TCR was sampled from an adult woman with Graves' disease, either hyperthyroidism or ophthalmopathy (not recorded which). CDR3 loop: CASSPWTSGSYEQYF. The CDR3 region has the DNA TGTGCCAGCAGCCCCTGGACTAGCGGCTCCTACGAGCAGTACTTC. The whole variable domain, filled in from reference TRBV14 and TRBJ2-7, reads EAGVTQFPSHSVIEKGQTVTLRCDPISGHDNLYWYRRVMGKEIKFLLHFVKESKQDESGMPNNRFLAERTGGTYSTLKVQPAELEDSGVYFCASSPWTSGSYEQYFGPGTRLTVT.